This T cell receptor beta chain was sequenced in a study of CD8+ T cells in alopecia areata. Study-wide context: Treatment of the treated patients consisted of oral tofacitinib, 5 to 10 mg twice daily.

Study conclusions and caveats: Scalp and blood samples kept many expanded lesional clones throughout tofacitinib. Compared with normal scalp, lesional scalp had higher clonality and more expanded CD8+ clones. Scalp repertoires also include resident alphabeta T cells from normal skin.

Germline values: CDR1 SGDLS, CDR2 YYNGEE. The CDR3 length is 14 residues. V was clipped by 2 bases and J by 4 bases, with 10 bases between them. cDNA serving as the sequencing template came from extracted, reverse transcribed RNA. Libraries were prepared by immunoSEQ multiplex PCR; TCRdb keeps only in-frame clonotypes and omits some of them. The data contain 250,000 to 350,000 clones, around 64% of them singletons. The treatment was: oral pan-JAK inhibitor, 5-10 mg twice daily. Turning to this clone: The target antigen is unknown.

This chain connects TRBV9 to TRBJ1-3; D is unresolved. Sequenced here: CD4+ T cells sorted from blood, sampled at week 52, from a patient treated with tofacitinib. The clonotype originates from a human donor with alopecia areata. The CDR3 sequence is CASSVRDGGNTIYF. The CDR3 nucleotides are TGTGCCAGCAGCGTGCGTGATGGGGGAAACACCATATATTTT.